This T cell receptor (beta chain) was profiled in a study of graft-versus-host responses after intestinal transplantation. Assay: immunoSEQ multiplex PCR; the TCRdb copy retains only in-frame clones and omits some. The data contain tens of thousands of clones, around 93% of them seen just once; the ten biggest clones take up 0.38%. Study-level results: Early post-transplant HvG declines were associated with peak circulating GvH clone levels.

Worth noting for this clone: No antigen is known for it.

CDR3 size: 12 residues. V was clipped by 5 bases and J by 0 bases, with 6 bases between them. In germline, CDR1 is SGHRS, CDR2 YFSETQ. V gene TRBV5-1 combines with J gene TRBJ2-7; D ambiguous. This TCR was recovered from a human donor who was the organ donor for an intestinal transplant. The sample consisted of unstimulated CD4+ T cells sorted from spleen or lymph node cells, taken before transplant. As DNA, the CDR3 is TGCGCCAGCAGGGACGGCTCCTACGAGCAGTACTTC. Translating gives CASRDGSYEQYF.